This T cell receptor beta chain was sequenced for a study of OX40 agonist ivuxolimab in advanced cancers. The wider study: All patients had ivuxolimab intravenously every 2 weeks at 0.01 to 10 mg/kg. The dose-escalation cohort was roughly 84% male, with a mean age of about 56 years, ranging about 23 to 90.

Here immunoSEQ multiplex PCR was the method, and the copy in TCRdb shows in-frame clones only, minus some. The sample carries fewer than 80,000 clones, less than 95% recorded once. CDR3 length equals 11 residues. In germline, CDR1 is SNHLY, CDR2 FYNNEI. The V segment lost 6 bases and the J segment 10 bases; nucleotides outside the gene matches: 5. As for this clone: No antigen is known for it.

Findings of the study overall: The study observed clonal expansion of CD4+ and CD8+ blood T cells by week 6 at 0.1 to 3.0 mg/kg.

The chain links TRBV2 to TRBJ1-2, with 7 bases fitting TRBD1. The sequence was collected from an adult with an advanced solid tumor such as melanoma, head and neck, liver or kidney cancer. Sequencing was performed on CD4+ or CD8+ T cells sorted from blood, taken in a trial of the OX40 agonist ivuxolimab. The CDR3 nucleotides read TGTGCCAGCAGGACAGGGATCGACTACACCTTC. Encoded protein: CASRTGIDYTF. Full variable domain (remainder filled in from reference TRBV2 and TRBJ1-2): EPEVTQTPSHQVTQMGQEVILRCVPISNHLYFYWYRQILGQKVEFLVSFYNNEISEKSEIFDDQFSVERPDGSNFTLKIRSTKLEDSAMYFCASRTGIDYTFGSGTRLTVV.